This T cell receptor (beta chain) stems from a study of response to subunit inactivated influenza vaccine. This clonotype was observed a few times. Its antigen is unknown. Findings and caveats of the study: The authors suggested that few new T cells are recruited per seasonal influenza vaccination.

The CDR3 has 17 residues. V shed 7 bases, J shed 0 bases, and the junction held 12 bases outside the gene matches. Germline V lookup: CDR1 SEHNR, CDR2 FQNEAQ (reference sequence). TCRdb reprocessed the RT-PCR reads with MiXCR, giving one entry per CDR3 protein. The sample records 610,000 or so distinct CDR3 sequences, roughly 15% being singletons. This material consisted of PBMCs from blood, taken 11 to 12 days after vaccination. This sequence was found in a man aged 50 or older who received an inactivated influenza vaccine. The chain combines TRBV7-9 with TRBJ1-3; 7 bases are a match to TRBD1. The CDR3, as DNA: TGTGCCAGCAACCTAGGACAGGAGCGGATCTCTGGAAACACCATATATTTT. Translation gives CASNLGQERISGNTIYF.